The rows below give T cell receptor beta chains drawn from one sample of a study of cytomegalovirus exposure and HLA in healthy donors. Sequenced by immunoSEQ multiplex PCR; TCRdb stores in-frame clones only, minus some. The sample lists approximately 150,000 clones; roughly 73% were seen once. Sequenced material: PBMCs. These receptors all come from a man in his late teens or twenties in good health and CMV-seropositive. Both conserved end residues are part of each CDR3. Each record gives: clone size, V gene, J gene, D gene, CDR3 DNA, CDR3 protein. A D gene is named only where the DNA matches it firmly. The size of a clone is reported for some rows only, either as once, few or many, or as a class for expanded clones.

NA	TRBV28	TRBJ1-5	TRBD1	TGTGCCAGCAGTTCCCCCTACAATAACCGGGACAGGGGAAATCAGCCCCAGCATTTT	CASSSPYNNRDRGNQPQHF
NA	TRBV5-4	TRBJ1-2	TRBD1	TGTGCCAGCAGCTCGGGACAGGGAACGGGTGGCTACACCTTC	CASSSGQGTGGYTF
NA	TRBV4-1	TRBJ1-2	NA	TGCGCCAGCAGCCAGGGACTGACACCAAACTATGGCTACACCTTC	CASSQGLTPNYGYTF
NA	TRBV30	TRBJ1-1	NA	TGTGCCTGGATCCGTGGCGGAAGCTACCTCCTAATGAACACTGAAGCTTTCTTT	CAWIRGGSYLLMNTEAFF
NA	TRBV7-2	TRBJ1-1	TRBD1	TGTGCCAGCAGCTTAGAATCTCTCGGTTTGGGGACAGGTCGAACTGAAGCTTTCTTT	CASSLESLGLGTGRTEAFF
NA	TRBV5-4	TRBJ2-7	TRBD2	TGTGCCAGCAGCACAACAGCGGGAATGTCCTACGAGCAGTACTTC	CASSTTAGMSYEQYF
NA	TRBV11-3	TRBJ2-2	NA	TGTGCCAGCAGCTTAGTGGCGACAGGGGAGCTGTTTTTT	CASSLVATGELFF
NA	TRBV5-1	TRBJ2-1	NA	TGCGCCAGCACTCCCCCGACGGGAGCAGTGTACAATGAGCAGTTCTTC	CASTPPTGAVYNEQFF
NA	TRBV6-1	TRBJ2-1	NA	TGTGCCAGCAGTGAAAGTCGTTTTTGGCGGGGTAGTAGCTACAATGAGCAGTTCTTC	CASSESRFWRGSSYNEQFF
NA	TRBV5-1	TRBJ2-7	TRBD1	TGCGCCAGCAACCCTGGACAGGCGGAAACGGGGGAGCAGTACTTC	CASNPGQAETGEQYF
NA	TRBV4-1	TRBJ1-2	NA	TGCGCCAGCAGCCAAGCTGACAGCCTTTCCTATGGCTACACCTTC	CASSQADSLSYGYTF
NA	TRBV19	TRBJ1-2	TRBD1	TGTGCCAGTAGTAGAGGGACAGGGGGCACTTCTAACTATGGCTACACCTTC	CASSRGTGGTSNYGYTF
NA	TRBV7-8	TRBJ2-1	NA	TGTGCCAGCAGCACAAAGTGGGGACTCCTAAACAACAATGAGCAGTTCTTC	CASSTKWGLLNNNEQFF
NA	TRBV28	TRBJ1-2	NA	TGTGCCAGCAGTTTATACCTATTATCAGGGGTCGGCTACACCTTC	CASSLYLLSGVGYTF
NA	TRBV5-5	TRBJ2-1	TRBD2	TGTGCCAGCAGCTTGGGGGGGAGGGTCCAGCAGTTCTTC	CASSLGGRVQQFF
NA	TRBV23-1	TRBJ1-1	TRBD1	TGCGCCAGCAGTCAATGGGGCCGACAGGGCGTTGGGTCTGAAGCTTTCTTT	CASSQWGRQGVGSEAFF
NA	TRBV5-4	TRBJ2-7	NA	TGTGCCAGCAGCTTGGGTTCGGGGGAGTCCTACGAGCAGTACTTC	CASSLGSGESYEQYF
once	TRBV7-9	TRBJ2-7	TRBD1	TGTGCCAGCAGTTCCGGGACAGGGAGGCGCGAGCAGTACTTC	CASSSGTGRREQYF
NA	TRBV29-1	TRBJ1-1	NA	TGCAGCGTCGCCCCTTCAGGGTTTGAAGCTTTCTTT	CSVAPSGFEAFF
once	TRBV18	TRBJ1-3	NA	TGTGCCAGCTCACCCCTCGGGGAGGTTGGAAACACCATATATTTT	CASSPLGEVGNTIYF
NA	TRBV27	TRBJ2-3	TRBD2	TGTGCCAGCAGTTTAGCGGGAGGCATAGATACGCAGTATTTT	CASSLAGGIDTQYF
NA	TRBV28	TRBJ2-1	TRBD2	TGTGCCAGTAGACTAGCGGATAGGGATGAGCAGTTCTTC	CASRLADRDEQFF
once	TRBV6-4	TRBJ1-1	NA	TGTGCCAGCAGTGTAGGGGGTCTGGACACTGAAGCTTTCTTT	CASSVGGLDTEAFF
NA	TRBV30	TRBJ2-2	TRBD2	TGTGCCTGGAGTAATAGCGGGAGGGCCCCCACCGGGGAGCTGTTTTTT	CAWSNSGRAPTGELFF
NA	TRBV7-9	TRBJ2-7	TRBD1	TGTGCCAGCAGCTTAGAAGGACAGGGTAAGGTCGAGCAGTACTTC	CASSLEGQGKVEQYF